This T cell receptor (beta chain) was recorded in a study of cytomegalovirus exposure and HLA in healthy donors. The method was immunoSEQ multiplex PCR; TCRdb's version includes in-frame clones alone and lacks a portion of them. The sample carries approximately 150,000 clones, about nine tenths recorded once. The ends were cut back, 0 bases at V and 9 bases at J, with 21 bases in the middle. The V gene's germline CDR1 is GTSNPN and CDR2 SVGIG (reference sequence). This CDR3 comprises 15 residues. This TCR was sampled from a man younger than 30 in good health and CMV-seropositive. The rearrangement joins TRBV30 to TRBJ2-7; tentatively, D is TRBD1 (5 bases). What was sequenced was PBMCs. The CDR3 reads CAWSVGSYQGIVQYF. The CDR3 DNA reads TGTGCCTGGAGTGTTGGTTCCTACCAGGGTATCGTGCAGTACTTC.